The 18 T cell receptor beta chains presented below share a single source sample, sequenced in a study of shared T cell receptors in the human thymus. The data were produced by immunoSEQ multiplex PCR, yet TCRdb's version contains in-frame clones alone and is incomplete. Found here are about 380,000 clones, 95% of them singletons; the top ten hold 0.02%. The source material was thymocytes. Receptor source: a human donor.

The chain is built from TRBV28 and TRBJ2-7, with 11 bases aligning to TRBD1. From germline, CDR1 is MDHEN and CDR2 SYDVKM. The V gene end was trimmed by 3 bases and the J gene end by 3 bases; junction bases not matched to a gene: 16. The CDR3 loop spans 19 amino acids. DNA for the CDR3: TGTGCCAGCAGTTTTGTACGGACAGGGGGCTCAAAATTCTACTACGAGCAGTACTTC. Encoded protein: CASSFVRTGGSKFYYEQYF.

The rearrangement links TRBV4-2 to TRBJ2-1; the D gene is possibly TRBD1 (6 bases). The CDR3 is 20 amino acids. CDR1 and CDR2 (germline): LGHNA, YNFKEQ. The V end was cut by 1 base, the J end by 5 bases, with 27 bases between. The CDR3 DNA sequence: TGTGCCAGCAGCCAAGTAAAGAAAGGCGTCAGGCAGGGGTTCAACAATGAGCAGTTCTTC. It specifies CASSQVKKGVRQGFNNEQFF.

The chain carries TRBV5-8 and TRBJ1-1; no definite D call. Germline V gene data show CDR1 as SGHTS and CDR2 as YDEGEE. The CDR3 covers 12 residues. With 3 bases removed from V and 5 bases from J, the gap between germline ends came to 8 bases. Here the CDR3 reads CASSSTVTEAFF. The CDR3 region has the DNA TGTGCCAGCAGCTCGACGGTTACTGAAGCTTTCTTT.

The CDR3 is CASSDQRNTEAFF. DNA for the CDR3: TGTGCCAGCAGTGATCAACGGAACACTGAAGCTTTCTTT. The chain is built from TRBV28 and TRBJ1-1; D is uncertain. V lost 5 bases, J lost 1 base, and 8 bases lay in between. CDR1 MDHEN and CDR2 SYDVKM come from the germline V gene. This CDR3 spans 13 amino acids.

This clone was detected only once. DNA of the CDR3: TGTGCCAGCAGCTTATACTCCTACAATGAGCAGTTCTTC. Amino acid sequence: CASSLYSYNEQFF. The chain is built from TRBV11-3 and TRBJ2-1; no firm D call. CDR3 length equals 13 residues. Germline loops: CDR1 SGHNT, CDR2 YENEEA. With 2 bases removed from V and 0 bases from J, the gap between germline ends came to 2 bases.

CDR3 residues: CASSLVGQGKGNEQFF. For the CDR3, the DNA is TGTGCCAGCAGCTTGGTCGGGCAGGGGAAGGGGAATGAGCAGTTCTTC. V and J are TRBV5-4 and TRBJ2-1; D possibly corresponds to TRBD1 (6 bases). The germline V gene has CDR1 SGHNT and CDR2 YYREEE (reference sequence). The CDR3 runs 16 residues. V was trimmed by 0 bases and J by 7 bases, leaving 17 bases between them.

This clone was counted a single time. This chain links TRBV28 with TRBJ1-5; D not resolved. Trimming removed 5 bases from V and 4 bases from J, with 3 bases in between. Germline lookup yields CDR1 MDHEN and CDR2 SYDVKM. The CDR3 runs 11 residues. The DNA for the CDR3 is TGTGCCAGCAGTGAAAATCAGCCCCAGCATTTT. Protein product: CASSENQPQHF.

The V gene is TRBV7-8, the J gene TRBJ2-5, with TRBD1 as a possible D gene (6 bases). Germline-derived CDR1 and CDR2 are SGHVS and FQNEAQ. This CDR3 has 14 amino acids. Trimming took 3 bases from V and 3 from J, leaving 11 bases between them. DNA of the CDR3: TGTGCCAGCAGCTTTACAGGGCGAGAAGAGACCCAGTACTTC. As protein: CASSFTGREETQYF.

The V call is TRBV29-1, the J call TRBJ2-1; 11 nucleotides match TRBD2. The CDR3 spans 15 residues. V lost 3 bases and J lost 6; bases outside the gene matches: 7. The V gene's germline CDR1 is SQVTM and CDR2 ANQGSEA. The CDR3 loop reads CSVDKISGRANEQFF. The CDR3 DNA reads as TGCAGCGTTGACAAAATTAGCGGGAGGGCCAATGAGCAGTTCTTC.

This rearrangement joins TRBV14 to TRBJ1-3; TRBD1 aligns across 7 bases. Per the germline V gene, CDR1 is SGHDN and CDR2 is FVKESK. The CDR3 extends over 16 amino acids. V shed 5 bases, J shed 1 base, and the junction held 8 bases outside the gene matches. CDR3 region: CASSAIQGGSGNTIYF. The CDR3 DNA sequence: TGTGCCAGCAGCGCGATCCAGGGGGGGTCTGGAAACACCATATATTTT.

The V and J genes are TRBV28 and TRBJ2-3; 15 bases align to TRBD2. This CDR3 has 19 amino acids. V lost 3 bases and J lost 6; bases outside the gene matches: 13. Germline V lookup: CDR1 MDHEN, CDR2 SYDVKM. The CDR3 DNA sequence: TGTGCCAGCAGTTTTGGGACTAGCGGGAGGTTATATAGCTTTGATACGCAGTATTTT. It is translated as CASSFGTSGRLYSFDTQYF.

The V and J genes are TRBV28 and TRBJ2-7, with 14 bases aligning to TRBD2. V lost 4 bases, J lost 4 bases, and 9 bases stayed unmatched. CDR3 length: 17 residues. Germline V gene lookup returns CDR1 MDHEN and CDR2 SYDVKM. CDR3 in DNA: TGTGCCAGCAGTTCACGGACTAGCGGGAGGCCCGCATACGAGCAGTACTTC. As protein: CASSSRTSGRPAYEQYF.

The table lists this clone with a count of one. This sequence joins TRBV28 and TRBJ2-3; D uncertain. Trimming took off 6 bases at V and 6 bases at J, with 10 bases between the two ends. There are 12 residues in the CDR3. Germline CDR1 reads MDHEN; CDR2 reads SYDVKM. The CDR3 spells CASSPQGDTQYF. CDR3 nucleotide sequence: TGTGCCAGCAGCCCACAAGGCGATACGCAGTATTTT.

The gene calls are TRBV19 and TRBJ2-1; 7 bases agree with TRBD1. The J segment lost 8 bases and the V segment lost 5 bases, leaving 12 bases of the junction unmatched. Looked up from germline, CDR1 is LNHDA and CDR2 is SQIVND (reference sequence). CDR3 length equals 15 residues. CDR3 sequence (DNA): TGTGCCAGTAGTCCCGACAGGGTGCTGGGTGATGAGCAGTTCTTC. Encoded protein: CASSPDRVLGDEQFF. The variable domain in full, with the rest retrieved from reference TRBV19 and TRBJ2-1, is DGGITQSPKYLFRKEGQNVTLSCEQNLNHDAMYWYRQDPGQGLRLIYYSQIVNDFQKGDIAEGYSVSREKKESFPLTVTSAQKNPTAFYLCASSPDRVLGDEQFFGPGTRLTVL.

V and J are TRBV27 and TRBJ1-6, with 9 bases that match TRBD1. With 2 bases clipped from V and 6 bases from J, the junction kept 2 bases outside the gene matches. The germline V gene encodes CDR1 MNHEY and CDR2 SMNVEV (reference sequence). This CDR3 is 15 amino acids long. CDR3 sequence: CASSLTGGPNSPLHF. The DNA for the CDR3 is TGTGCCAGCAGTTTAACAGGGGGCCCTAATTCACCCCTCCACTTT.

The rearrangement links TRBV28 to TRBJ2-7; D is undetermined. Trimming pared 6 bases from V and 3 bases from J, leaving 24 bases between. This CDR3 is 17 amino acids long. Germline V CDR1 and CDR2: MDHEN, SYDVKM. CDR3: CASSRPIFNTGNYEQYF. The CDR3 nucleotides are TGTGCCAGCAGCCGCCCGATATTTAATACGGGCAACTACGAGCAGTACTTC.

The V and J genes are TRBV7-2 and TRBJ2-7; D is possibly TRBD2 (5 bases). V was trimmed by 4 bases and J by 6 bases, leaving 25 bases between them. This CDR3 region has 17 residues. CDR1 is SGHTA, CDR2 FQGNSA, per germline. DNA for the CDR3: TGTGCCAGCAGCTCCCCATCGAAAGGGTTGGGGAGCTGCGAGCAGTACTTC. Encoded protein: CASSSPSKGLGSCEQYF.

The chain uses TRBV7-9 and TRBJ1-1; D possibly corresponds to TRBD1 (5 bases). Per germline, CDR1 SEHNR and CDR2 FQNEAQ (reference sequence). The ends were cut back, 6 bases at V and 0 bases at J, with 14 bases in the middle. The CDR3 is made up of 15 amino acids. The chain's CDR3 is CASRLKGSLNTEAFF. CDR3 bases: TGTGCCAGCAGGTTAAAGGGGAGTTTGAACACTGAAGCTTTCTTT.